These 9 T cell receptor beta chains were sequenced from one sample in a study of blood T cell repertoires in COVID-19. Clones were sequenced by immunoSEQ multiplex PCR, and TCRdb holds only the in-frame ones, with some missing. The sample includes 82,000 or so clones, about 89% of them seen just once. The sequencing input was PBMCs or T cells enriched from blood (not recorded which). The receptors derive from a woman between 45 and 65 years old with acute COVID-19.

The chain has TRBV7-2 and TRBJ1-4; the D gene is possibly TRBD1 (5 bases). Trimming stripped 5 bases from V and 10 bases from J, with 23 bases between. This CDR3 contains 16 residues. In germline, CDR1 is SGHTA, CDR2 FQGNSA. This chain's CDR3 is CASSPEGSLTVGKLFF. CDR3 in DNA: TGTGCCAGCAGCCCGGAGGGGTCCCTAACAGTTGGAAAACTGTTTTTT.

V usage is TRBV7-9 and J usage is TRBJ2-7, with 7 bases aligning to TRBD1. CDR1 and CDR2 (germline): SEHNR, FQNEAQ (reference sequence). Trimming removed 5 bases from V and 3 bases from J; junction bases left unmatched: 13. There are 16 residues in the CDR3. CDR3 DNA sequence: TGTGCCAGCAGCGGGACCCGACAGGGAGAAATCTACGAGCAGTACTTC. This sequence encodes CASSGTRQGEIYEQYF.

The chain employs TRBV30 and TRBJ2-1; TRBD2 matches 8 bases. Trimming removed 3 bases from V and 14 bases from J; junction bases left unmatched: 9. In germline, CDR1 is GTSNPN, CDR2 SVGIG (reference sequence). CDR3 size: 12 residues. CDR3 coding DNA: TGTGCCTGGAGGTCAGGGTCCGGGGGGGAGTTCTTC. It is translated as CAWRSGSGGEFF.

The chain's CDR3 is CASSINFAGPATEQYF. The CDR3 DNA reads as TGTGCCAGTAGTATTAACTTCGCGGGACCCGCCACCGAGCAGTACTTC. The chain couples TRBV19 to TRBJ2-7; D is perhaps TRBD2 (6 bases). CDR3 length: 16 residues. The germline V gene encodes CDR1 LNHDA and CDR2 SQIVND (reference sequence). V was trimmed by 3 bases and J by 6 bases, leaving 21 bases between them.

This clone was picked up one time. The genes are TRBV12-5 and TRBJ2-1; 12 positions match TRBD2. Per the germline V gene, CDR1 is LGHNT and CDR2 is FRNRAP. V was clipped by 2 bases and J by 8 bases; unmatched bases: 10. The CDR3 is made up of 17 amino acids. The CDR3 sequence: CASGLIIGLAGSYEQFF. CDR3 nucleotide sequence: TGTGCTAGTGGTTTGATAATCGGACTAGCGGGATCATATGAGCAGTTCTTC.

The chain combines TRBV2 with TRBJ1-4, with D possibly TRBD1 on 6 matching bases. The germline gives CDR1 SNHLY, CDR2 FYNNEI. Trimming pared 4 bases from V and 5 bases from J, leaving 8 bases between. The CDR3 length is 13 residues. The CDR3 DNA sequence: TGTGCCAGCAGTGGTCAGGGGAATGAAAAACTGTTTTTT. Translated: CASSGQGNEKLFF.

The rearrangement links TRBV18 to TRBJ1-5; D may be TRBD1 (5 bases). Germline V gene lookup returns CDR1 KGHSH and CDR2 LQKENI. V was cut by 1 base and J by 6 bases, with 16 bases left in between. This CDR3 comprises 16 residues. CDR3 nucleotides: TGTGCCAGCTCACCACGGGAAGGGGAGGGTACTCAGCCCCAGCATTTT. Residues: CASSPREGEGTQPQHF.

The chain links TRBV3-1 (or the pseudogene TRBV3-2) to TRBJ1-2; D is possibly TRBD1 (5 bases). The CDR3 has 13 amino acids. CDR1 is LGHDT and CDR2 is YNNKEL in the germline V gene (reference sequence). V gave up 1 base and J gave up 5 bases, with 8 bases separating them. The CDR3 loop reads CASSQGDRYGYTF. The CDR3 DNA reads TGTGCCAGCAGCCAAGGCGACAGATATGGCTACACCTTC.

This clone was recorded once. The CDR3 protein is CASSRDRPYEQYF. DNA for the CDR3: TGTGCCAGCAGCCGGGACAGACCATACGAGCAGTACTTC. This chain links TRBV12-3 or TRBV12-4 with TRBJ2-7; 7 bases agree with TRBD1. This CDR3 spans 13 amino acids. Losses at the gene ends were 6 bases for V and 4 bases for J; bases not matched to a gene: 6.